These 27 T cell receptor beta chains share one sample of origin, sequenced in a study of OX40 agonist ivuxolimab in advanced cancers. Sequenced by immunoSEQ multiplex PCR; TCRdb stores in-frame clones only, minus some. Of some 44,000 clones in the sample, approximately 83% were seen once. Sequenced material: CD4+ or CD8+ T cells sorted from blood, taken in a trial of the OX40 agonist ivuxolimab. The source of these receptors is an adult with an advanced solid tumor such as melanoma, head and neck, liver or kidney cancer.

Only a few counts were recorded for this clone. CDR3: CASSRPLAEQFF. The CDR3 DNA is TGTGCCAGCAGCAGGCCCCTGGCCGAGCAGTTCTTC. The chain employs TRBV5-8 and TRBJ2-1; D unclear. The CDR3 length is 12 residues. Trimming left V 4 bases short and J 10 bases short, with 12 bases between. Per the germline V gene, CDR1 is SGHTS and CDR2 is YDEGEE.

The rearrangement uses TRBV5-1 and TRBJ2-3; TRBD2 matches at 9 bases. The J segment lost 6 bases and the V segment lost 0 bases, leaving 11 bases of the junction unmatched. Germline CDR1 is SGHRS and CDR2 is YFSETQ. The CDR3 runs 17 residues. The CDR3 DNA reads TGCGCCAGCAGCTTGGATGGCGCTAGCGGGATCGCGGATACGCAGTATTTT. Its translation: CASSLDGASGIADTQYF.

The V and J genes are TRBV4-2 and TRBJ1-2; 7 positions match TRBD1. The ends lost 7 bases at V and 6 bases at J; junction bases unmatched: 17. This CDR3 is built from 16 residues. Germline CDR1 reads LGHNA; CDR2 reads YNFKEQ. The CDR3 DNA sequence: TGTGCCAGCAATCCTATTGCGGGTAAGGGGACAGATGGCTACACCTTC. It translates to CASNPIAGKGTDGYTF.

For the CDR3, the DNA is TGTGCCTGGAGTTTCGCCCGCCAGTGGGGCCGATACAATGAGCAGTTCTTC. Protein: CAWSFARQWGRYNEQFF. The gene calls are TRBV30 and TRBJ2-1, with D tentatively TRBD1 (5 bases). In germline, CDR1 is GTSNPN, CDR2 SVGIG (reference sequence). The CDR3 extends over 17 amino acids. V lost 2 bases, J lost 4 bases, and 21 bases lay in between.

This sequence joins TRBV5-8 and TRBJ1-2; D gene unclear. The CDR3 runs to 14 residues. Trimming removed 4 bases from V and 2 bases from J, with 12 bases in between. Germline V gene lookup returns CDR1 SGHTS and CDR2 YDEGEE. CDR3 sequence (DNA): TGTGCCAGCAGCCCGCTACAGAAAAACTATGGCTACACCTTC. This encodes CASSPLQKNYGYTF.

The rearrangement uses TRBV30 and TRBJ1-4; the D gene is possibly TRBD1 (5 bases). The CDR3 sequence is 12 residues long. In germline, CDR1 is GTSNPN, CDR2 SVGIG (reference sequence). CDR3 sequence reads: CAGASTNEKLFF. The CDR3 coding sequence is TGTGCTGGGGCTTCAACTAATGAAAAACTGTTTTTT. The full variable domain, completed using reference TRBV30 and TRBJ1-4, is SQTIHQWPATLVQPVGSPLSLECTVEGTSNPNLYWYRQAAGRGLQLLFYSVGIGQISSEVPQNLSASRPQDRQFILSSKKLLLSDSGFYLCAGASTNEKLFFGSGTQLSVL.

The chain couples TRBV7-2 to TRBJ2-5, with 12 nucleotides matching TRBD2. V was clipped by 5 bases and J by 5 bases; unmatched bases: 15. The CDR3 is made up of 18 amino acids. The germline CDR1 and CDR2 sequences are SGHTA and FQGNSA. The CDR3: CASSARRTSGDTWETQYF. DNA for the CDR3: TGTGCCAGCAGCGCCCGACGGACTAGCGGGGATACCTGGGAGACCCAGTACTTC.

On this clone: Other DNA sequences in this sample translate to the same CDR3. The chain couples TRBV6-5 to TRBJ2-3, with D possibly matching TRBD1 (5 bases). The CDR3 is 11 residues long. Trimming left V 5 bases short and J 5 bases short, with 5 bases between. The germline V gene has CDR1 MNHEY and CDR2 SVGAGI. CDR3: CASSRGDTQYF. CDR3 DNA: TGTGCCAGCAGTAGGGGAGATACGCAGTATTTT.

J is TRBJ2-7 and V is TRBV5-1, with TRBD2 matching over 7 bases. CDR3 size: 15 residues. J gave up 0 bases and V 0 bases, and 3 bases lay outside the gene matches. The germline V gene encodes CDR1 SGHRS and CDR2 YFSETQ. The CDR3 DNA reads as TGCGCCAGCAGCTTGGTGCGGGGGAGCTCCTACGAGCAGTACTTC. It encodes CASSLVRGSSYEQYF. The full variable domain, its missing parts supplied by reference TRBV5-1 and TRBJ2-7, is KAGVTQTPRYLIKTRGQQVTLSCSPISGHRSVSWYQQTPGQGLQFLFEYFSETQRNKGNFPGRFSGRQFSNSRSEMNVSTLELGDSALYLCASSLVRGSSYEQYFGPGTRLTVT.

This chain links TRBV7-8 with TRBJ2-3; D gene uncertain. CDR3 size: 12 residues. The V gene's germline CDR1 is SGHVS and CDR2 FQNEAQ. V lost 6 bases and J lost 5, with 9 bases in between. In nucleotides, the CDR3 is TGTGCCAGCAGACCGGGCTTAGATACGCAGTATTTT. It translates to CASRPGLDTQYF.

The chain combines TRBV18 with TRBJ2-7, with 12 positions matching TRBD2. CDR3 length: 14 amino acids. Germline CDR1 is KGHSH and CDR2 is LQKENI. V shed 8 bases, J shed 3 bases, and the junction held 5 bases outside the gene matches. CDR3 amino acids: CASVRLAGDYEQYF. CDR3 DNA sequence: TGTGCCAGCGTACGACTAGCGGGAGACTACGAGCAGTACTTC.

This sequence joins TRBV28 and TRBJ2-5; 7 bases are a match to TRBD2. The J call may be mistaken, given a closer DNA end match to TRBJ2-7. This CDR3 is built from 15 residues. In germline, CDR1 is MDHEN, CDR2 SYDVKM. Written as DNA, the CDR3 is TGTGCCAGCAGTCCCCAGGCGGGAGAGGTAGGCGAGCAGTACTTC. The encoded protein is CASSPQAGEVGEQYF.

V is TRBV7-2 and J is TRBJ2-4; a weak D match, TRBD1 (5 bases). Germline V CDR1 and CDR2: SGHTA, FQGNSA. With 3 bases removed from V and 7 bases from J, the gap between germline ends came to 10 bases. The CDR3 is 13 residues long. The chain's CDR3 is CASSLTRANIQYF. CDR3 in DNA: TGTGCCAGCAGCTTGACCAGGGCGAACATTCAGTACTTC.

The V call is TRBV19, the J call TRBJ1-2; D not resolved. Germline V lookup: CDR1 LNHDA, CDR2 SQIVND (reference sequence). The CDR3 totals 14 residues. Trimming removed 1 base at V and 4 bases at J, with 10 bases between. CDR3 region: CASSIAGVLYGYTF. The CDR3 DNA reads TGTGCCAGTAGTATAGCTGGGGTCCTCTATGGCTACACCTTC.

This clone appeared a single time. CDR3 amino acids: CASSLLTREDEQYF. CDR3 nucleotide sequence: TGTGCCAGCAGCTTATTAACCCGTGAGGACGAGCAGTACTTC. V usage is TRBV11-2 and J usage is TRBJ2-7; D is uncertain. The V and J ends lost 2 bases and 5 bases respectively, with 13 bases between them. Germline lookup yields CDR1 SGHAT and CDR2 FQNNGV. CDR3 length: 14 amino acids.

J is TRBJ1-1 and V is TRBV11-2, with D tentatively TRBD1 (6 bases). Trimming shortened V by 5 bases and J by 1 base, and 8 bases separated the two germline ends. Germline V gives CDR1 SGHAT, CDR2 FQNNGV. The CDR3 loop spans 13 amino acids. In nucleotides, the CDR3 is TGTGCCAGCAGCAGAGGGGGGAACACTGAAGCTTTCTTT. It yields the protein CASSRGGNTEAFF.

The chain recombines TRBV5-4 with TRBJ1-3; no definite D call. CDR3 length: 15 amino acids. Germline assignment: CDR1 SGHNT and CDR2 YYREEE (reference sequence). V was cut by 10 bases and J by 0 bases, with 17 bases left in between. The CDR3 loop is CAVSRDTFSGNTIYF. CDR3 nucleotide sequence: TGTGCCGTCAGTAGAGACACCTTCTCTGGAAACACCATATATTTT.

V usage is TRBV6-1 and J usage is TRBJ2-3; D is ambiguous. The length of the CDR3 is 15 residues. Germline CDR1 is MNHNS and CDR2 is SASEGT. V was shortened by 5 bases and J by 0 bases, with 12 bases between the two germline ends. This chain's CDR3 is CASSPIRLSTDTQYF. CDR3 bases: TGTGCCAGCAGTCCCATACGACTCAGCACAGATACGCAGTATTTT.

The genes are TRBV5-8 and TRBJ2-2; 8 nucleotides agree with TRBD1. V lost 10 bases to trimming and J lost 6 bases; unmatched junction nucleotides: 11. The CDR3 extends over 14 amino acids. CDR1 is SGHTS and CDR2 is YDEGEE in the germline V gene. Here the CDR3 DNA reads TGTGCCGACTCTAGGACAGGGCGTTCCGGGGAGCTGTTTTTT. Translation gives CADSRTGRSGELFF.

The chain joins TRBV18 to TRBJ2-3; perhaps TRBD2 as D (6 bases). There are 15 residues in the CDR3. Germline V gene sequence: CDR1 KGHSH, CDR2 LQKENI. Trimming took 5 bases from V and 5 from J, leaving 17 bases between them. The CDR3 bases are TGTGCCAGCTCAACCATCCAGGGAGGCGGAGATACGCAGTATTTT. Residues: CASSTIQGGGDTQYF. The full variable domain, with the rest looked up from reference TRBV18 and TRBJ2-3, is NAGVMQNPRHLVRRRGQEARLRCSPMKGHSHVYWYRQLPEEGLKFMVYLQKENIIDESGMPKERFSAEFPKEGPSILRIQQVVRGDSAAYFCASSTIQGGGDTQYFGPGTRLTVL.

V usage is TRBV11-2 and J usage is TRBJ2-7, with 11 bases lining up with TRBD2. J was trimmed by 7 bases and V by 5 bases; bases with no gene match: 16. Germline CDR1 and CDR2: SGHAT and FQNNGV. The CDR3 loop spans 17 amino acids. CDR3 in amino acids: CASSPRVSGGASGEQYF. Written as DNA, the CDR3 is TGTGCCAGCAGCCCCCGCGTTAGCGGGGGGGCAAGTGGAGAGCAGTACTTC. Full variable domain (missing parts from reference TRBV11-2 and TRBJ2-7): EAGVAQSPRYKIIEKRQSVAFWCNPISGHATLYWYQQILGQGPKLLIQFQNNGVVDDSQLPKDRFSAERLKGVDSTLKIQPAKLEDSAVYLCASSPRVSGGASGEQYFGPGTRLTVT.

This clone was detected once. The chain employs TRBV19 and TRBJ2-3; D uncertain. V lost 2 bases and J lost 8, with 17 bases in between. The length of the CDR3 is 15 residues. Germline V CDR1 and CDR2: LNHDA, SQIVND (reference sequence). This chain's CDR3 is CASSITATAPGTQYF. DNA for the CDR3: TGTGCCAGTAGTATAACGGCAACCGCCCCGGGTACGCAGTATTTT.

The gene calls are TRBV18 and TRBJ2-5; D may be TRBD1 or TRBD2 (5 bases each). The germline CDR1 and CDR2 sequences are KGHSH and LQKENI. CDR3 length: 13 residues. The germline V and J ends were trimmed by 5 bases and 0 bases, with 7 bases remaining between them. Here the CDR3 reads CASSRDHQETQYF. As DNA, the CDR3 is TGTGCCAGCTCAAGGGACCACCAAGAGACCCAGTACTTC.

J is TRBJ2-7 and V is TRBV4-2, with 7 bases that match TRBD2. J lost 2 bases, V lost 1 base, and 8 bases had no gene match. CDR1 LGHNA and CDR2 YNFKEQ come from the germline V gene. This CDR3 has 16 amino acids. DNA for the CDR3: TGTGCCAGCAGCCAAGGAATCCGGGGGGTCACCTACGAGCAGTACTTC. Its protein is CASSQGIRGVTYEQYF.

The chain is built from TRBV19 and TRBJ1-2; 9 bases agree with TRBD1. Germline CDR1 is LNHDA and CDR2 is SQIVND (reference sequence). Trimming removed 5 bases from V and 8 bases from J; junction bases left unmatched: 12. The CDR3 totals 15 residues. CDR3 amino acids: CASSPSDRGDRGYTF. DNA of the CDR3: TGTGCCAGTAGTCCTTCGGACAGGGGAGATAGAGGCTACACCTTC.

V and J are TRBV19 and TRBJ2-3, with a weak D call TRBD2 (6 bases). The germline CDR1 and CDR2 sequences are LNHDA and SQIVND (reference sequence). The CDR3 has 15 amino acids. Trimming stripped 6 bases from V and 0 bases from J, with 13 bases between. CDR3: CASRSPGTSTDTQYF. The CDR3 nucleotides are TGTGCCAGTAGATCTCCAGGGACTAGCACAGATACGCAGTATTTT.

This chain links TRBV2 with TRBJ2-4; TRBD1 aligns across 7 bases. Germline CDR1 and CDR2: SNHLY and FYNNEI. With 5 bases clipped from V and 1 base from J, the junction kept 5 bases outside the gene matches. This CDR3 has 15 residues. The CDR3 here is CASSFQTGAKNIQYF. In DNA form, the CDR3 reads TGTGCCAGCAGTTTCCAGACAGGGGCCAAAAACATTCAGTACTTC. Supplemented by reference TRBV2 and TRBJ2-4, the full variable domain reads EPEVTQTPSHQVTQMGQEVILRCVPISNHLYFYWYRQILGQKVEFLVSFYNNEISEKSEIFDDQFSVERPDGSNFTLKIRSTKLEDSAMYFCASSFQTGAKNIQYFGAGTRLSVL.